This T cell receptor beta chain was recorded in a study of shared clonotypes between healthy human individuals. Every immunoSEQ plate was one replicate of a subset's evenly spread DNA. Unsorted PBMC DNA was run through sequencing on ten immunoSEQ deep assay plates. Clones were read by immunoSEQ multiplex PCR, and TCRdb kept only the in-frame ones, dropping some. The sample lists over 400,000 clones, roughly 80% seen once, with 12% in the top ten. Each donor was a Caucasian adult residing in Nashville, Tennessee. The unsorted samples took around 93 million PBMCs to get genomic DNA. This sequence was found in a woman aged 40 to 50 in good health. Some clones in this sample may be carry-over from other donors' samples. What was sequenced was PBMCs.

The CDR3 DNA follows: TGTGCCAGCAGCCTTCTTGGACCCTCCTACGAGCAGTACTTC. Its protein product is CASSLLGPSYEQYF. The V gene is TRBV11-2, the J gene TRBJ2-7; no clear D. Between the trimmed V and J ends, which lost 5 bases and 0 bases, there was a span of 11 bases. This CDR3 contains 14 residues. Germline lookup yields CDR1 SGHAT and CDR2 FQNNGV. Supplemented by reference TRBV11-2 and TRBJ2-7, the full variable domain reads EAGVAQSPRYKIIEKRQSVAFWCNPISGHATLYWYQQILGQGPKLLIQFQNNGVVDDSQLPKDRFSAERLKGVDSTLKIQPAKLEDSAVYLCASSLLGPSYEQYFGPGTRLTVT.